Presented here are 11 T cell receptor beta chains from one specimen sequenced in a study of vaccination and CD4 T cells after COVID-19. No antigen has been identified for these receptors. The treatment was: roughly 10-day PBMC culture with coronavirus spike peptide pools or control peptides (ViraFEST assay). Cultured CD4+ T cell DNA underwent sequencing with the Oncomine TCR Beta short-read assay. One entry per CDR3 protein, called by TCRdb with MiXCR from the PCR reads. The table lists about 14,000 distinct CDR3 sequences, approximately 55% of them singletons, with 8% to 11% in the top ten. Sequenced material: CD4+ T cells from blood, cultured in vitro. Source of these receptors: a human donor who had recovered from COVID-19.

The chain has TRBV6-1 and TRBJ2-2; perhaps D is TRBD1 or TRBD2 (5 bases each). V was cut by 8 bases and J by 0 bases, with 13 bases left in between. Germline CDR1 reads MNHNS; CDR2 reads SASEGT. The CDR3 length is 15 residues. Written as DNA, the CDR3 is TGTGCCAGCGAGGGGCAGCCCGCGAACACCGGGGAGCTGTTTTTT. Translated: CASEGQPANTGELFF.

This clonotype has more than one count but fewer than ten. The J gene is TRBJ1-6, the V gene TRBV10-3; D possibly corresponds to TRBD1 (5 bases). Per germline, CDR1 ENHRY and CDR2 SYGVKD. This CDR3 is built from 17 residues. V dropped 3 bases and J dropped 10 bases, with 22 bases sitting between them. This CDR3 reads CAISEEGGGLRQSPLHF. In DNA form, the CDR3 reads TGTGCCATCAGTGAAGAGGGCGGGGGTCTAAGACAGTCACCCCTCCACTTT.

The rearrangement links TRBV6-1 to TRBJ1-3; D is unresolved. The V end was cut by 6 bases, the J end by 0 bases, with 9 bases between. Per the germline V gene, CDR1 is MNHNS and CDR2 is SASEGT. The CDR3 has 14 amino acids. This chain's CDR3 is CASSPIVSGNTIYF. The DNA of the CDR3 is TGTGCCAGCAGCCCTATCGTCTCTGGAAACACCATATATTTT.

The chain employs TRBV6-1 and TRBJ1-1; D uncertain. This CDR3 is built from 16 residues. Germline values: CDR1 MNHNS, CDR2 SASEGT. Trimming stripped 2 bases from V and 1 base from J, with 14 bases between. The DNA of the CDR3 is TGTGCCAGCAGTGAAAACGAGGGCGTCGGGAACACTGAAGCTTTCTTT. Its translation: CASSENEGVGNTEAFF.

This clonotype was recorded a few times. The rearrangement uses TRBV19 and TRBJ2-7, with TRBD1 matching over 7 bases. In germline, CDR1 is LNHDA, CDR2 SQIVND (reference sequence). The CDR3 extends over 13 amino acids. After removal of 5 bases from V and 1 base from J, the junction contained 2 bases not matched to a gene. CDR3 residues: CASSRDSSYEQYF. CDR3 nucleotides: TGTGCCAGTAGTCGGGACAGTTCCTACGAGCAGTACTTC.

In this sample, this clonotype turned up a few times. The V and J genes are TRBV7-2 and TRBJ2-7; perhaps TRBD2 as D (6 bases). The CDR3 is made up of 13 amino acids. Germline V gives CDR1 SGHTA, CDR2 FQGNSA. Trimming stripped 10 bases from V and 5 bases from J, with 18 bases between. CDR3 residues: CATRSGGLNEQYF. In nucleotides, the CDR3 is TGTGCCACTCGCTCCGGAGGGCTGAACGAGCAGTACTTC.

This clonotype appeared a few times. V is TRBV20-1 and J is TRBJ2-3, with TRBD2 matching over 9 bases. Germline trimming cut 3 bases from V and 7 bases from J; bases unmatched to any gene: 5. The CDR3 is 13 residues long. Germline CDR1 DFQATT, CDR2 SNEGSKA (reference sequence). The CDR3 DNA sequence: TGCAGTGCTAGTATTAGCGGGAGTTATACGCAGTATTTT. It codes for CSASISGSYTQYF.

A remark on this clonotype: At one boundary the junction diverges from the germline segment, which might be a read error. The CDR3 region is CASSLGAGGVLSYEQYF. The CDR3 DNA is TGTGCCAGCAGCTTGGGCGCTGGGGGGGTCCTCTCCTACGAGCAGTACTTC. The chain uses TRBV5-3 and TRBJ2-7, with 7 bases aligning to TRBD2. TRBV5-3 is assigned to the ORF class and has an uncertain function. This CDR3 has 17 residues.

The J gene is TRBJ2-6, the V gene TRBV11-2; the D gene is possibly TRBD2 (5 bases). The germline gives CDR1 SGHAT, CDR2 FQNNGV. CDR3 size: 15 residues. Deletions cut 5 bases from V and 4 bases from J, with 12 bases between. CDR3 sequence (DNA): TGTGCCAGCAGCCCGGGGTATTCAGGGGCCAACGTCCTGACTTTC. It translates to CASSPGYSGANVLTF. Drawing the rest from reference TRBV11-2 and TRBJ2-6, the complete variable domain is EAGVAQSPRYKIIEKRQSVAFWCNPISGHATLYWYQQILGQGPKLLIQFQNNGVVDDSQLPKDRFSAERLKGVDSTLKIQPAKLEDSAVYLCASSPGYSGANVLTFGAGSRLTVL.

The genes are TRBV18 and TRBJ1-5, with unresolved D. Germline CDR1 KGHSH, CDR2 LQKENI. The V and J ends lost 4 bases and 0 bases respectively, with 7 bases between them. This CDR3 contains 14 residues. DNA of the CDR3: TGTGCCAGCTCACTACCAATTAGCAATCAGCCCCAGCATTTT. This translates into CASSLPISNQPQHF.

The chain employs TRBV6-1 and TRBJ2-1; tentative D call: TRBD2 (5 bases). Germline CDR1 and CDR2: MNHNS and SASEGT. V lost 4 bases and J 6 bases, leaving 10 bases between the germline ends. This CDR3 is 13 amino acids long. CDR3 residues: CASSGSRGNEQFF. CDR3 sequence (DNA): TGTGCCAGCAGTGGATCTCGGGGCAATGAGCAGTTCTTC.